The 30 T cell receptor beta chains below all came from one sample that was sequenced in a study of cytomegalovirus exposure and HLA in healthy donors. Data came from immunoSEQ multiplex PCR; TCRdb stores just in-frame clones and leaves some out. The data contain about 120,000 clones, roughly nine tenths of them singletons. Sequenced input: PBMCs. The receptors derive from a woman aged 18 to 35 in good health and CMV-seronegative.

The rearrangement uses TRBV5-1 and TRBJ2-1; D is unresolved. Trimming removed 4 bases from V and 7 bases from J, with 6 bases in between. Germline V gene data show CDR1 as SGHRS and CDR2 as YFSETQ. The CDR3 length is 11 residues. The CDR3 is CASSQDNEQFF. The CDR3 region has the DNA TGCGCCAGCAGCCAGGATAATGAGCAGTTCTTC.

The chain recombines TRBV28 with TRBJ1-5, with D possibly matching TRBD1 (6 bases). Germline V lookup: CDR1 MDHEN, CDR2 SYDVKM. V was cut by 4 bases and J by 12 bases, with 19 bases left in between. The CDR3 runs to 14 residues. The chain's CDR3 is CASSYSGGAGGQHF. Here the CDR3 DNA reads TGTGCCAGCAGTTATTCGGGGGGGGCGGGCGGCCAGCATTTT.

The CDR3 sequence is CASTPGPGQGRYNEQFF. CDR3 nucleotides: TGTGCCAGCACCCCCGGGCCGGGACAGGGGAGATACAATGAGCAGTTCTTC. V is TRBV27 and J is TRBJ2-1; TRBD1 aligns across 10 bases. J gave up 4 bases and V 7 bases, and 13 bases lay outside the gene matches. CDR3 size: 17 residues. Germline V gene sequence: CDR1 MNHEY, CDR2 SMNVEV (reference sequence).

Here the CDR3 reads CAISVEGRSEAFF. CDR3 sequence (DNA): TGTGCCATCAGTGTAGAGGGAAGGTCTGAAGCTTTCTTT. V and J are TRBV10-3 and TRBJ1-1; D gene ambiguous. This CDR3 is built from 13 residues. V was clipped by 4 bases and J by 6 bases, with 12 bases between them. Germline V lookup: CDR1 ENHRY, CDR2 SYGVKD.

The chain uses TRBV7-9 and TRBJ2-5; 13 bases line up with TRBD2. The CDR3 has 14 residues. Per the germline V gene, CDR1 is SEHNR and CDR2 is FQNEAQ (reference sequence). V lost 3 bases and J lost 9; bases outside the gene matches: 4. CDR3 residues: CASSFGTSGDPQYF. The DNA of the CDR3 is TGTGCCAGCAGCTTCGGGACTAGCGGGGATCCCCAGTACTTC.

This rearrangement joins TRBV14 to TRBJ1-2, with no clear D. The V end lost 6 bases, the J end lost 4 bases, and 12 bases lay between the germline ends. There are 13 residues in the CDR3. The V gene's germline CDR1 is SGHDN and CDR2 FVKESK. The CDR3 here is CASRATGLYGYTF. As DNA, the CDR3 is TGTGCCAGCAGGGCGACTGGACTCTATGGCTACACCTTC. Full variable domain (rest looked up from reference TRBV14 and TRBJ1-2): EAGVTQFPSHSVIEKGQTVTLRCDPISGHDNLYWYRRVMGKEIKFLLHFVKESKQDESGMPNNRFLAERTGGTYSTLKVQPAELEDSGVYFCASRATGLYGYTFGSGTRLTVV.

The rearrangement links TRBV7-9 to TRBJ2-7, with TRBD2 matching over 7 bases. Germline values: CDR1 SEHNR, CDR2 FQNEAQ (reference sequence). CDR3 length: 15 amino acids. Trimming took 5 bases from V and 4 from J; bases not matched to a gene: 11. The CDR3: CASSETSGTMYEQYF. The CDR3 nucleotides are TGTGCCAGCAGCGAAACAAGCGGGACTATGTACGAGCAGTACTTC.

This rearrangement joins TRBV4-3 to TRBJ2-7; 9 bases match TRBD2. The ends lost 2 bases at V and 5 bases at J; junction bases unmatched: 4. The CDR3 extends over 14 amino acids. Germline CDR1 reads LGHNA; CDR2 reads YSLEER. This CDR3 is CASSQTLAGHEQYF. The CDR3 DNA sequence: TGCGCCAGCAGCCAAACGCTAGCGGGACACGAGCAGTACTTC.

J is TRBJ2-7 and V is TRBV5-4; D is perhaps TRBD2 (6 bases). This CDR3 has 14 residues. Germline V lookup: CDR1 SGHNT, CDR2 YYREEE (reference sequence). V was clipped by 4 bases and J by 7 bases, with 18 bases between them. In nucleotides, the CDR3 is TGTGCCAGCAGCCCCGGATTCGGGAGTCGGGAGCAGTACTTC. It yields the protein CASSPGFGSREQYF.

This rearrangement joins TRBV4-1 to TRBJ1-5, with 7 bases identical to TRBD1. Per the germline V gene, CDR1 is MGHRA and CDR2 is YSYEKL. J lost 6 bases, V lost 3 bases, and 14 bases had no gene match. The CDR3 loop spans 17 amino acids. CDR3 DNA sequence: TGCGCCAGCAGCCACGTCGGGAGGGGGCGCCCGGGTCAGCCCCAGCATTTT. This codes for CASSHVGRGRPGQPQHF.

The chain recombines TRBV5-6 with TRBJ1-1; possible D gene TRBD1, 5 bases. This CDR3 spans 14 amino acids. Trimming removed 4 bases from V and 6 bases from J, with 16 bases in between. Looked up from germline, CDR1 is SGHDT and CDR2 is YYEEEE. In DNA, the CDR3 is TGTGCCAGCAGCCCACTCTGGGGGGATCCTGAAGCTTTCTTT. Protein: CASSPLWGDPEAFF.

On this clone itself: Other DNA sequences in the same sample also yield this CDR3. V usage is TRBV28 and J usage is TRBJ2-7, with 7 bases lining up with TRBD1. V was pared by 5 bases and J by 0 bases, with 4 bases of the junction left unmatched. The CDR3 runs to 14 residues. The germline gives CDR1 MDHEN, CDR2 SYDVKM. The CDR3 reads CASSTRQGSYEQYF. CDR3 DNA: TGTGCCAGCAGTACTCGACAGGGCTCCTACGAGCAGTACTTC. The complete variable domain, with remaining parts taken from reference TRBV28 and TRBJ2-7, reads DVKVTQSSRYLVKRTGEKVFLECVQDMDHENMFWYRQDPGLGLRLIYFSYDVKMKEKGDIPEGYSVSREKKERFSLILESASTNQTSMYLCASSTRQGSYEQYFGPGTRLTVT.

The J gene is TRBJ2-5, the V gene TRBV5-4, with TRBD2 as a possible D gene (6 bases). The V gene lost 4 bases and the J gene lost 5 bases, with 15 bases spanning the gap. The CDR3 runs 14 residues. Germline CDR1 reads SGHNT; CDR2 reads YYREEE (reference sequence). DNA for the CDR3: TGTGCCAGCAGCATCGGACGGGCGGGGGAGACCCAGTACTTC. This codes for CASSIGRAGETQYF. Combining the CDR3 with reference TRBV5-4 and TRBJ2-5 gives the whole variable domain ETGVTQSPTHLIKTRGQQVTLRCSSQSGHNTVSWYQQALGQGPQFIFQYYREEENGRGNFPPRFSGLQFPNYSSELNVNALELDDSALYLCASSIGRAGETQYFGPGTRLLVL.

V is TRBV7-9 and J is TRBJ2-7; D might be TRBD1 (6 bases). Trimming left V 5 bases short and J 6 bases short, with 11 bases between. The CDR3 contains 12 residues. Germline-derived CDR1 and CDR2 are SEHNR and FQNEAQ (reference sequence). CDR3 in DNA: TGTGCCAGCAGCCACAGGGTTGGCGAGCAGTACTTC. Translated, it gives CASSHRVGEQYF.

This CDR3 is CASSPNPSGYSTDTQYF. As DNA, the CDR3 is TGTGCCAGCAGTCCAAATCCCTCAGGGTACAGCACAGATACGCAGTATTTT. The chain links TRBV27 to TRBJ2-3, with D perhaps matching TRBD1 (5 bases). This CDR3 comprises 17 residues. V was pared by 5 bases and J by 0 bases, with 18 bases between. Germline V lookup: CDR1 MNHEY, CDR2 SMNVEV (reference sequence).

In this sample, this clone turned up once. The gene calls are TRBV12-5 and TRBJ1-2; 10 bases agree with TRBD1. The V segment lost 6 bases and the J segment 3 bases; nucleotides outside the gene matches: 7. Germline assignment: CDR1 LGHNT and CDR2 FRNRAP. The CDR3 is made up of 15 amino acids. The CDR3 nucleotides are TGTGCTAGTGGAGCCCCCGGGACAGGGGACTATGGCTACACCTTC. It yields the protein CASGAPGTGDYGYTF.

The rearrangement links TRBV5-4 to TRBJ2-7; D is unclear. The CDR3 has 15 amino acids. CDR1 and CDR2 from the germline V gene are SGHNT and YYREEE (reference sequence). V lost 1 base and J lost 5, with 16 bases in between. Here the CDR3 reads CASSLFGSSIHEQYF. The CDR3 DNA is TGTGCCAGCAGCTTGTTCGGGTCGTCGATCCACGAGCAGTACTTC. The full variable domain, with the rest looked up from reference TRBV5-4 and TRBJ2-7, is ETGVTQSPTHLIKTRGQQVTLRCSSQSGHNTVSWYQQALGQGPQFIFQYYREEENGRGNFPPRFSGLQFPNYSSELNVNALELDDSALYLCASSLFGSSIHEQYFGPGTRLTVT.

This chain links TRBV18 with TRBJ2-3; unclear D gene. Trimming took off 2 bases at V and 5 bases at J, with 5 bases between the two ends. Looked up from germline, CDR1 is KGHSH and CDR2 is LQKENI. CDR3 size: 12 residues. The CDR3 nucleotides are TGTGCCAGCTCACCAACGGGAGATACGCAGTATTTT. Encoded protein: CASSPTGDTQYF. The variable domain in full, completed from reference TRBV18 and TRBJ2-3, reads NAGVMQNPRHLVRRRGQEARLRCSPMKGHSHVYWYRQLPEEGLKFMVYLQKENIIDESGMPKERFSAEFPKEGPSILRIQQVVRGDSAAYFCASSPTGDTQYFGPGTRLTVL.

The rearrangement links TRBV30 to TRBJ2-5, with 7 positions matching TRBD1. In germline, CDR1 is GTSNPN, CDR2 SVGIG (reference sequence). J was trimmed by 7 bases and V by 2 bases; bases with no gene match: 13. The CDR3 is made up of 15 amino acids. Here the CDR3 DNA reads TGTGCCTGGAGTCCCGACAGGGTGGGTCTGGGGACCCAGTACTTC. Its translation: CAWSPDRVGLGTQYF. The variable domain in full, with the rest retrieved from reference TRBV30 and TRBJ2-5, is SQTIHQWPATLVQPVGSPLSLECTVEGTSNPNLYWYRQAAGRGLQLLFYSVGIGQISSEVPQNLSASRPQDRQFILSSKKLLLSDSGFYLCAWSPDRVGLGTQYFGPGTRLLVL.

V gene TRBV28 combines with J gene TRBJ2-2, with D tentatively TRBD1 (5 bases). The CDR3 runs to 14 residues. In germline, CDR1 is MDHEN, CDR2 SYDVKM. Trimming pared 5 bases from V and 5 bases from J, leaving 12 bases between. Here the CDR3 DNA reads TGTGCCAGCAGTCCCCAACAGGTTACCGGGGAGCTGTTTTTT. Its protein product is CASSPQQVTGELFF.

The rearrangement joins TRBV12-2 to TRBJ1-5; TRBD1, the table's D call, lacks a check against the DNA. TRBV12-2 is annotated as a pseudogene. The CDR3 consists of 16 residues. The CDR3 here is CASRLQVTDSNQPQHF. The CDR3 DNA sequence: TGTGCAAGTCGCCTCCAAGTGACAGATAGCAATCAGCCCCAGCATTTT.

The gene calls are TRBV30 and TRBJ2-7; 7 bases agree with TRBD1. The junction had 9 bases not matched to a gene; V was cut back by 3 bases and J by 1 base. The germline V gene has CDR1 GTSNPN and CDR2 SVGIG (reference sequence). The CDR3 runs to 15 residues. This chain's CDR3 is CAWRRRGLGSYEQYF. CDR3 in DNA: TGTGCCTGGAGAAGAAGGGGGCTAGGGTCCTACGAGCAGTACTTC. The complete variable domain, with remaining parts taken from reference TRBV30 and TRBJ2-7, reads SQTIHQWPATLVQPVGSPLSLECTVEGTSNPNLYWYRQAAGRGLQLLFYSVGIGQISSEVPQNLSASRPQDRQFILSSKKLLLSDSGFYLCAWRRRGLGSYEQYFGPGTRLTVT.

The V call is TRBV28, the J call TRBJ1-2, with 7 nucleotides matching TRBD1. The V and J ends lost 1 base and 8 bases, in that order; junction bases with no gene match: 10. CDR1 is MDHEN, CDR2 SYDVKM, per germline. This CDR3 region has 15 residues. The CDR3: CASSLSSRQGRGYTF. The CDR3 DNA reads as TGTGCCAGCAGTTTATCCTCCCGACAGGGTCGCGGCTACACCTTC.

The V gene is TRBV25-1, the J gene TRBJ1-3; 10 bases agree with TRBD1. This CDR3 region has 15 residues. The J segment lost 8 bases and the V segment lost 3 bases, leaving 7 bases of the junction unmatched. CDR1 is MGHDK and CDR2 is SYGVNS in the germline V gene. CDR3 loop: CASSDPGQGIDTIYF. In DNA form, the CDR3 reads TGTGCCAGCAGTGATCCGGGACAGGGGATAGACACCATATATTTT.

The CDR3 nucleotides read TGTGCCAGCAGTGAAACCCTACAGGGGGCTTGGGGCTACACCTTC. Translation: CASSETLQGAWGYTF. The genes are TRBV6-1 and TRBJ1-2; 9 positions agree with TRBD1. CDR3 length equals 15 residues. From germline, CDR1 is MNHNS and CDR2 SASEGT. V shed 2 bases and J 8 bases; nucleotides not matched to a gene: 9.

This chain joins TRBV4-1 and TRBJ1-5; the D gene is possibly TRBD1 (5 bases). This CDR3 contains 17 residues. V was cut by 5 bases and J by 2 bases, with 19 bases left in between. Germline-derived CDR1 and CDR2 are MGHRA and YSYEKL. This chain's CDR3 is CASSGGLRPGGNQPQHF. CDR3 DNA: TGCGCCAGCAGCGGGGGTCTACGACCGGGGGGCAATCAGCCCCAGCATTTT.

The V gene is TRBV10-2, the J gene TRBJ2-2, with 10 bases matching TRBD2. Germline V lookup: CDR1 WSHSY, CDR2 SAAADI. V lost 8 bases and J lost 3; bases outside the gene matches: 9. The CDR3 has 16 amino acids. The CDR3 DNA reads TGCGCCAGCGAGGAAGCGGGGGGGCCCCACACCGGGGAGCTGTTTTTT. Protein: CASEEAGGPHTGELFF.

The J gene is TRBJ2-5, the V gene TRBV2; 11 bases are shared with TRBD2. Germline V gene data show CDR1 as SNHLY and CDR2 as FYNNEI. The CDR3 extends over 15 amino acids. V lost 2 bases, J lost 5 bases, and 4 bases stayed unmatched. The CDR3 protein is CASSEQASGRETQYF. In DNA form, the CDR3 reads TGTGCCAGCAGTGAACAGGCTAGCGGGAGGGAGACCCAGTACTTC.

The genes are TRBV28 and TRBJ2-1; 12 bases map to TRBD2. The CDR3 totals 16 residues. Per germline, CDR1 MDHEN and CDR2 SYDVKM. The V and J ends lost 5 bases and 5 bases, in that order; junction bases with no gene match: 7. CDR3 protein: CASSPGTSGRHNEQFF. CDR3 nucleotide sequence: TGTGCCAGCAGTCCCGGGACTAGCGGGCGACACAATGAGCAGTTCTTC.

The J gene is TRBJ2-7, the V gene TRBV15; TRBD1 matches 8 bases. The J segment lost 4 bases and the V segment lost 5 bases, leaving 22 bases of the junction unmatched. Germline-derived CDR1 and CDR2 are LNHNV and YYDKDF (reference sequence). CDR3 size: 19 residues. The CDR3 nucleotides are TGTGCCACCAGCCCCCTACCGGGACAGGAAGGAGAATCTGGTTACGAGCAGTACTTC. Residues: CATSPLPGQEGESGYEQYF.